This TCR beta chain comes out of a study of cytomegalovirus exposure and HLA in healthy donors. General study points: The authors confirmed in vitro that a few CMV-associated chains were specific for CMV antigens.

As concerns this clone: Its antigen is not identified.

Using immunoSEQ multiplex PCR, the repertoire was profiled, and TCRdb retains in-frame clones only, with some absent. The repertoire consists of under 75,000 clones, with about 92% occurring once and the leading ten covering approximately 5.3%. The V gene lost 4 bases and the J gene lost 0 bases, with 9 bases spanning the gap. Germline CDR1 reads LNHDA; CDR2 reads SQIVND (reference sequence). The CDR3 contains 14 residues. The donors were part of the validation cohort of some 120 subjects. That cohort was separate from the first cohort, which comprised 700 or so subjects. The TCR was taken from a man aged 18 to 30 in good health and CMV-seropositive. The sample was PBMCs. V gene TRBV19 combines with J gene TRBJ1-2; weak D call: TRBD1 (5 bases). The CDR3 DNA sequence: TGTGCCAGTAGTAACAGGATTTCTAACTATGGCTACACCTTC. Its translation is CASSNRISNYGYTF.